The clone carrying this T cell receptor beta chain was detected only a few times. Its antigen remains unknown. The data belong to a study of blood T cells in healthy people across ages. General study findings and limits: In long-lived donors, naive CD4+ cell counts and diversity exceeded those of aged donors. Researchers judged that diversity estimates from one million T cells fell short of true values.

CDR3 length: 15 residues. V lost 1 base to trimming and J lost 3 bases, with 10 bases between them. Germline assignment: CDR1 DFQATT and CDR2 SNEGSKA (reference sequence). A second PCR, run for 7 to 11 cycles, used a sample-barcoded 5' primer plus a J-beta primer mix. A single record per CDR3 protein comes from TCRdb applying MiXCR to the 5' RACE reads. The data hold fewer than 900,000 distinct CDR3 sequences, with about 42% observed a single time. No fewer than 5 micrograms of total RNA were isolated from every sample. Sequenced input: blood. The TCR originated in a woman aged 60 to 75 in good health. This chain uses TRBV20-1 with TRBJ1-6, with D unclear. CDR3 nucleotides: TGCAGTGCTAGAGTTTCCGGGGACTATAATTCACCCCTCCACTTT. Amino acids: CSARVSGDYNSPLHF.